These 32 T cell receptor beta chains were all obtained from the same sample, sequenced in a study of blood T cell repertoires in COVID-19. Measured with immunoSEQ multiplex PCR; TCRdb has only the in-frame clones, and not every one. The data contain 120,000 to 150,000 clones, more than 80% of them seen just once; the ten biggest clones take up approximately 11%. The specimen sequenced was peripheral blood. The receptors come from an elderly woman with acute or convalescent COVID-19.

The rearrangement links TRBV18 to TRBJ1-4; D is uncertain. V lost 3 bases, J lost 5 bases, and 13 bases lay in between. Germline CDR1 and CDR2: KGHSH and LQKENI. The CDR3 totals 15 residues. Here the CDR3 reads CASSPSQRPNEKLFF. CDR3 nucleotide sequence: TGTGCCAGCTCACCCTCACAGAGACCAAATGAAAAACTGTTTTTT.

This clone was observed once. The CDR3 spells CASSERREDGYTF. DNA of the CDR3: TGTGCCAGCAGTGAAAGGAGGGAGGATGGCTACACCTTC. The genes are TRBV2 and TRBJ1-2, with unresolved D. This CDR3 is 13 amino acids long. Germline CDR1 is SNHLY and CDR2 is FYNNEI. V lost 2 bases and J lost 6, with 10 bases in between.

The chain is built from TRBV7-3 and TRBJ2-5; 10 bases line up with TRBD2. V lost 2 bases, J lost 5 bases, and 11 bases stayed unmatched. CDR3 size: 17 residues. Germline assignment: CDR1 SGHTA and CDR2 FQGTGA. For the CDR3, the DNA is TGTGCCAGCAGCTTAGGTCATAGCGGGGGGTCCGGGGAGACCCAGTACTTC. Its protein product is CASSLGHSGGSGETQYF.

The chain uses TRBV30 and TRBJ2-5; the match to TRBD2 covers 7 bases. Germline V gene lookup returns CDR1 GTSNPN and CDR2 SVGIG (reference sequence). The CDR3 runs 13 residues. The V and J ends lost 5 bases and 5 bases, in that order; junction bases with no gene match: 8. The CDR3 sequence is CAWGGGWFETQYF. Written as DNA, the CDR3 is TGTGCCTGGGGCGGGGGATGGTTTGAGACCCAGTACTTC.

The rearrangement uses TRBV6-5 and TRBJ1-2; 7 nucleotides match TRBD1. Germline lookup yields CDR1 MNHEY and CDR2 SVGAGI. This CDR3 is built from 14 residues. The J segment lost 8 bases and the V segment lost 6 bases, leaving 12 bases of the junction unmatched. The chain's CDR3 is CASRTLQGIGGYTF. DNA for the CDR3: TGTGCCAGCAGAACCCTACAGGGGATAGGGGGCTACACCTTC.

This clone was counted a few times. V is TRBV10-3 and J is TRBJ2-7, with a weak D call TRBD1 (5 bases). This CDR3 region has 14 residues. The germline V gene encodes CDR1 ENHRY and CDR2 SYGVKD. Between the trimmed V and J ends, which lost 6 bases and 0 bases, there was a span of 12 bases. This chain's CDR3 is CAISPDIPSYEQYF. DNA for the CDR3: TGTGCCATCAGCCCGGACATTCCCTCCTACGAGCAGTACTTC.

The V gene is TRBV5-1, the J gene TRBJ1-1; the D gene is possibly TRBD1 (6 bases). The length of the CDR3 is 11 residues. Trimming pared 5 bases from V and 6 bases from J, leaving 8 bases between. Germline V gene sequence: CDR1 SGHRS, CDR2 YFSETQ. The CDR3 here is CASSQGSEAFF. The CDR3 nucleotides are TGCGCCAGCAGTCAGGGGTCTGAAGCTTTCTTT.

This sequence joins TRBV9 and TRBJ2-7, with 10 positions matching TRBD1. CDR3 length: 16 residues. Germline loops: CDR1 SGDLS, CDR2 YYNGEE. The junction had 6 bases not matched to a gene; V was cut back by 0 bases and J by 3 bases. The chain's CDR3 is CASSVAPGQGIYEQYF. In nucleotides, the CDR3 is TGTGCCAGCAGCGTAGCTCCGGGACAGGGGATCTACGAGCAGTACTTC.

This clone was seen only once. The rearrangement links TRBV19 to TRBJ2-1, with 12 bases aligning to TRBD1. The germline gives CDR1 LNHDA, CDR2 SQIVND (reference sequence). This CDR3 contains 15 residues. Unmatched junction bases numbered 8, after V lost 7 bases and J lost 7 bases. The CDR3 sequence is CASTPGTGGINEQFF. CDR3 nucleotides: TGTGCCAGTACCCCCGGGACAGGGGGCATAAATGAGCAGTTCTTC.

The chain has TRBV15 and TRBJ1-1; 7 bases align to TRBD1. The CDR3 runs to 15 residues. Germline V lookup: CDR1 LNHNV, CDR2 YYDKDF (reference sequence). Germline trimming cut 3 bases from V and 5 bases from J; bases unmatched to any gene: 9. The CDR3 is CATSRGWAGGTEAFF. Here the CDR3 DNA reads TGTGCCACCAGCAGGGGGTGGGCAGGGGGAACTGAAGCTTTCTTT.

The V gene is TRBV5-5, the J gene TRBJ2-1, with 7 bases matching TRBD1. Germline CDR1 SGHKS, CDR2 YYEKEE (reference sequence). V shed 4 bases, J shed 5 bases, and the junction held 9 bases outside the gene matches. The CDR3 length is 15 residues. The CDR3 protein is CASSPTGSRHNEQFF. The CDR3 DNA reads as TGTGCCAGCAGCCCGACAGGGTCCCGTCACAATGAGCAGTTCTTC.

The chain is built from TRBV9 and TRBJ2-2, with 10 nucleotides matching TRBD1. V gave up 4 bases and J gave up 3 bases; unmatched junction bases: 6. CDR1 is SGDLS, CDR2 YYNGEE, per germline. The CDR3 has 16 amino acids. The CDR3 spells CASSRQGAAYTGELFF. The CDR3 nucleotides read TGTGCCAGCAGCCGACAGGGGGCAGCGTACACCGGGGAGCTGTTTTTT.

The rearrangement links TRBV10-3 to TRBJ2-7, with D unresolved. The CDR3 spans 13 residues. Germline CDR1 and CDR2: ENHRY and SYGVKD. V lost 2 bases and J lost 2, with 7 bases in between. CDR3 nucleotide sequence: TGTGCCATCAGTGAGGAGCCTACCTACGAGCAGTACTTC. Translated: CAISEEPTYEQYF.

V and J are TRBV19 and TRBJ2-5, with D maybe TRBD2 (5 bases). The CDR3 extends over 21 amino acids. V lost 6 bases to trimming and J lost 1 base, with 33 bases between them. Germline values: CDR1 LNHDA, CDR2 SQIVND (reference sequence). The CDR3 DNA reads as TGTGCCAGTAGAGGCCGCTCTTCGATCTCTTTTAGACACCGGGGCCAAGAGACCCAGTACTTC. This codes for CASRGRSSISFRHRGQETQYF.

CDR3 sequence (DNA): TGTGCCAGCAGCCAAGTGAGGACTAGCGGGGTCAATGAGCAGTTCTTC. Its translation: CASSQVRTSGVNEQFF. This rearrangement joins TRBV3-1 (or the pseudogene TRBV3-2) to TRBJ2-1, with TRBD2 identical over 12 bases. Losses at the gene ends were 1 base for V and 6 bases for J; bases not matched to a gene: 4. Germline values: CDR1 LGHDT, CDR2 YNNKEL (reference sequence). The CDR3 loop spans 16 amino acids.

The rearrangement joins TRBV7-2 to TRBJ1-1; 7 bases fit TRBD1. The CDR3 contains 14 residues. The J segment lost 3 bases and the V segment lost 5 bases, leaving 6 bases of the junction unmatched. The germline V gene encodes CDR1 SGHTA and CDR2 FQGNSA. The CDR3 nucleotides read TGTGCCAGCAGCAAACTTACAGGGGACACTGAAGCTTTCTTT. The encoded protein is CASSKLTGDTEAFF.

The rearrangement uses TRBV5-1 and TRBJ2-7, with D possibly TRBD1 on 6 matching bases. The CDR3 loop spans 15 amino acids. Trimming took off 0 bases at V and 6 bases at J, with 16 bases between the two ends. CDR1 and CDR2 from the germline V gene are SGHRS and YFSETQ. The CDR3 bases are TGCGCCAGCAGCTTGGGGGCAGGGGCAAGCTCCGAGCAGTACTTC. Translating it yields CASSLGAGASSEQYF.

The CDR3 sequence is CASSQDRRTAWDYGYTF. The CDR3 DNA follows: TGCGCCAGCAGCCAAGACAGGAGGACAGCGTGGGATTATGGCTACACCTTC. The rearrangement uses TRBV4-1 and TRBJ1-2, with D perhaps matching TRBD1 (6 bases). The V gene lost 0 bases and the J gene lost 5 bases, with 19 bases spanning the gap. In germline, CDR1 is MGHRA, CDR2 YSYEKL. The CDR3 length is 17 residues.

This chain joins TRBV2 and TRBJ1-2; D unclear. V was trimmed by 2 bases and J by 1 base, leaving 20 bases between them. The CDR3 runs 18 residues. Per the germline V gene, CDR1 is SNHLY and CDR2 is FYNNEI. The CDR3 here is CASSENIVSAALNYGYTF. In nucleotides, the CDR3 is TGTGCCAGCAGTGAAAACATAGTCAGCGCAGCACTTAACTATGGCTACACCTTC.

This clone was counted a single time. The CDR3 region has the DNA TGTGCCAGCAGTTACCCGTCGGGACAGGGCTATGGCTACACCTTC. Protein product: CASSYPSGQGYGYTF. V usage is TRBV6-6 and J usage is TRBJ1-2; TRBD1 matches at 9 bases. Germline V gene sequence: CDR1 MNHNY, CDR2 SVGAGI (reference sequence). The ends lost 2 bases at V and 4 bases at J; junction bases unmatched: 5. The CDR3 is 15 residues long.

The chain employs TRBV4-3 and TRBJ1-1; no reliable D call. Germline assignment: CDR1 LGHNA and CDR2 YSLEER. This CDR3 spans 13 amino acids. V was clipped by 1 base and J by 5 bases, with 8 bases between them. CDR3 in DNA: TGCGCCAGCAGCCAAGGGTCTGCGACTGAAGCTTTCTTT. Protein: CASSQGSATEAFF.

In nucleotides, the CDR3 is TGCGCCAGCAGCTTAGATAGGGGAGGGAACACTGAAGCTTTCTTT. It codes for CASSLDRGGNTEAFF. The chain is built from TRBV4-3 and TRBJ1-1; TRBD1 is a possible D gene (5 bases). Per germline, CDR1 LGHNA and CDR2 YSLEER. This CDR3 region has 15 residues. V lost 5 bases and J lost 1, with 14 bases in between.

V gene TRBV5-1 combines with J gene TRBJ1-2, with a tentative D call TRBD1 (6 bases). Germline assignment: CDR1 SGHRS and CDR2 YFSETQ. V dropped 0 bases and J dropped 7 bases, with 13 bases sitting between them. This CDR3 region has 14 residues. CDR3 DNA sequence: TGCGCCAGCAGCTTGGACACAGGGAAGTCTGGCTACACCTTC. Translated, it gives CASSLDTGKSGYTF.

The rearrangement uses TRBV7-2 and TRBJ1-3; unclear D gene. Trimming shortened V by 3 bases and J by 4 bases, and 10 bases separated the two germline ends. The length of the CDR3 is 14 residues. The germline V gene encodes CDR1 SGHTA and CDR2 FQGNSA. CDR3: CASSFSEPGNTIYF. In DNA form, the CDR3 reads TGTGCCAGCAGCTTTTCCGAGCCGGGAAACACCATATATTTT.

V usage is TRBV11-2 and J usage is TRBJ1-1, with D possibly being TRBD1 (6 bases). The V gene's germline CDR1 is SGHAT and CDR2 FQNNGV. Trimming removed 3 bases from V and 1 base from J, with 12 bases in between. The CDR3 has 15 residues. The CDR3 bases are TGTGCCAGCAGCTTGTCCCCGGGACAGAACACTGAAGCTTTCTTT. Amino acid sequence: CASSLSPGQNTEAFF. The whole variable domain, filled in from reference TRBV11-2 and TRBJ1-1, reads EAGVAQSPRYKIIEKRQSVAFWCNPISGHATLYWYQQILGQGPKLLIQFQNNGVVDDSQLPKDRFSAERLKGVDSTLKIQPAKLEDSAVYLCASSLSPGQNTEAFFGQGTRLTVV.

The count of this clone is one. The V call is TRBV5-1, the J call TRBJ1-3; 7 bases align to TRBD1. Per germline, CDR1 SGHRS and CDR2 YFSETQ. The CDR3 has 16 residues. J gave up 1 base and V 3 bases, and 7 bases lay outside the gene matches. Here the CDR3 DNA reads TGCGCCAGCAGCTCGTCGACAGGGACATCTGGAAACACCATATATTTT. Protein product: CASSSSTGTSGNTIYF.

The chain links TRBV7-6 to TRBJ2-3, with 8 bases lining up with TRBD2. The CDR3 covers 18 residues. Looked up from germline, CDR1 is SGHVS and CDR2 is FNYEAQ. After removal of 1 base from V and 0 bases from J, the junction contained 9 bases not matched to a gene. The CDR3 DNA sequence: TGTGCCAGCAGCTTAGGCACTAGCGGACCCCCTAGCACAGATACGCAGTATTTT. Its translation: CASSLGTSGPPSTDTQYF.

This clone was picked up a small number of times. V and J are TRBV5-4 and TRBJ2-3, with a weak D call TRBD1 (5 bases). CDR3 length equals 15 residues. V was trimmed by 4 bases and J by 4 bases, leaving 16 bases between them. The germline gives CDR1 SGHNT, CDR2 YYREEE (reference sequence). CDR3 DNA: TGTGCCAGCAGCGTGGACCTTAGCAGGGCAGATACGCAGTATTTT. It encodes CASSVDLSRADTQYF.

V is TRBV2 and J is TRBJ2-5; 10 bases agree with TRBD2. The J segment lost 2 bases and the V segment lost 9 bases, leaving 3 bases of the junction unmatched. CDR1 and CDR2 (germline): SNHLY, FYNNEI. This CDR3 contains 13 residues. The DNA for the CDR3 is TGTGCCAGACGGACTAGCGGACAAGAGACCCAGTACTTC. It encodes CARRTSGQETQYF.

V is TRBV15 and J is TRBJ1-4; 12 nucleotides line up with TRBD1. This CDR3 is 16 amino acids long. V gave up 4 bases and J gave up 2 bases; unmatched junction bases: 2. Per germline, CDR1 LNHNV and CDR2 YYDKDF (reference sequence). The CDR3 DNA is TGTGCCACCAGCATCGGGACAGGGGGCACTAATGAAAAACTGTTTTTT. It encodes CATSIGTGGTNEKLFF.

The rearrangement uses TRBV6-5 and TRBJ2-1; TRBD1 matches at 9 bases. Unmatched junction bases numbered 3, after V lost 6 bases and J lost 6 bases. CDR3 length: 13 amino acids. In germline, CDR1 is MNHEY, CDR2 SVGAGI. CDR3: CASRQGARNEQFF. CDR3 DNA sequence: TGTGCCAGCAGACAGGGGGCGCGCAATGAGCAGTTCTTC.

V is TRBV20-1 and J is TRBJ2-7, with a possible D match to TRBD1 (6 bases). V lost 3 bases and J 3 bases, leaving 12 bases between the germline ends. CDR1 DFQATT and CDR2 SNEGSKA come from the germline V gene (reference sequence). The CDR3 is 13 residues long. The CDR3 sequence is CSASRQVNYEQYF. CDR3 coding DNA: TGCAGTGCTAGTAGACAGGTTAACTACGAGCAGTACTTC.